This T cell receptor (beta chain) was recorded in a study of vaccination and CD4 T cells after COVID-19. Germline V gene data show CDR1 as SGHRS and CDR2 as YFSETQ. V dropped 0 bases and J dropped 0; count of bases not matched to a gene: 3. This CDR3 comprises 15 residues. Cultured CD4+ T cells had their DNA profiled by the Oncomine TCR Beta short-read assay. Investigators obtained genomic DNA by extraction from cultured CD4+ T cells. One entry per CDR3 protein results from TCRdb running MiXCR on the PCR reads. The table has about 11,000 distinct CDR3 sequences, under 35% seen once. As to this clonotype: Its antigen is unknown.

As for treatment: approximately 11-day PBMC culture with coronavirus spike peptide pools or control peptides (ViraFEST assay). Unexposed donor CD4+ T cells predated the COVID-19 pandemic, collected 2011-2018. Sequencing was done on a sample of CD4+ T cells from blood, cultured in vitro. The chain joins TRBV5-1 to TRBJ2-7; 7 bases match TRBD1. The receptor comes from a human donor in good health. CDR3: CASSLEGQVSYEQYF. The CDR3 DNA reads TGCGCCAGCAGCTTGGAAGGACAGGTCTCCTACGAGCAGTACTTC. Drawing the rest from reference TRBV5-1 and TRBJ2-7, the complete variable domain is KAGVTQTPRYLIKTRGQQVTLSCSPISGHRSVSWYQQTPGQGLQFLFEYFSETQRNKGNFPGRFSGRQFSNSRSEMNVSTLELGDSALYLCASSLEGQVSYEQYFGPGTRLTVT.